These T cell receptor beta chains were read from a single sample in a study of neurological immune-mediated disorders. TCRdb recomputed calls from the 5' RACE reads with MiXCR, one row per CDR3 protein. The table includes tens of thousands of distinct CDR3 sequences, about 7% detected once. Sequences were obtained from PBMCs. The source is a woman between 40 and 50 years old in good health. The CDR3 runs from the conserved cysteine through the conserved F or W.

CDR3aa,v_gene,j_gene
CASTLDTDTGELFF,TRBV3-1,TRBJ2-2
CATSDTGTGFEQFF,TRBV24-1,TRBJ2-1
CASSLSGGETQYF,TRBV5-1,TRBJ2-5
CASSGLAGGYNEQFF,TRBV5-1,TRBJ2-1
CATSDRVGNTEAFF,TRBV24-1,TRBJ1-1
CASTFPQGTRLNSPLHF,TRBV6-6,TRBJ1-6
CASSNLDGSHYTF,TRBV4-1,TRBJ1-2
CASSDSPGQPYEQYF,TRBV5-1,TRBJ2-7
CASSPPAGLEAFF,TRBV7-9,TRBJ1-1
CASSESGDREETQYF,TRBV18,TRBJ2-5
CSAGQGIYGYTF,TRBV29-1,TRBJ1-2
CASSYSKTGIAYEQYF,TRBV6-5,TRBJ2-7